The rows below give T cell receptor beta chains drawn from one sample of a study of regulatory T cells in long-lasting Graves disease. TCRdb re-analysed the multiplex PCR reads in MiXCR, keeping a single row per CDR3 protein. The sample records hundreds of thousands of distinct CDR3 sequences, about a sixth being singletons. Another study also made use of these data, one on T cells in Graves' hyperthyroidism and ophthalmopathy.

Sequenced here: peripheral blood mononuclear cells (PBMCs), sampled at new diagnosis, from a patient treated with antithyroid drugs. These receptors all come from a woman aged 25-40 years with Graves disease. The CDR3 runs from the conserved cysteine through the conserved F or W. Each record gives: CDR3 length, V gene, clone size, J gene, D gene, CDR3 protein, CDR3 DNA. The D gene is left open where the match is weak. A clone size is listed for some rows: how often the clone was seen (once, few, many), or a class if it is expanded.

length: 13
V: TRBV2
size: many
J: TRBJ2-7
D: NA
CDR3: CASSEGVSHEQYF
DNA: TGTGCCAGCAGTGAGGGGGTCTCCCACGAGCAGTACTTC

length: 14
V: TRBV2
size: NA
J: TRBJ1-6
D: NA
CDR3: CATRSGMYDSPLHF
DNA: TGTGCCACCCGAAGTGGGATGTACGATTCACCCCTCCACTTT

length: 16
V: TRBV10-2
size: NA
J: TRBJ1-6
D: NA
CDR3: CASRVASPGLNSPLHF
DNA: TGCGCCAGCAGGGTAGCTTCCCCGGGTCTCAATTCACCCCTCCACTTT

length: 12
V: TRBV6-1
size: NA
J: TRBJ2-1
D: NA
CDR3: CASSFGGLPGFF
DNA: TGTGCCAGCAGCTTTGGAGGACTGCCGGGGTTCTTC

length: 15
V: TRBV2
size: many
J: TRBJ1-2
D: TRBD1
CDR3: CASPGGTGGSIGYTF
DNA: TGTGCCAGCCCCGGAGGGACAGGGGGTAGTATTGGCTACACCTTC

length: 14
V: TRBV7-2
size: many
J: TRBJ2-2
D: NA
CDR3: CASSFGLHTGELFF
DNA: TGTGCCAGCAGCTTCGGACTTCACACCGGGGAGCTGTTTTTT

length: 16
V: TRBV11-2
size: many
J: TRBJ2-3
D: TRBD2
CDR3: CASSLQLAGGLDTQYF
DNA: TGTGCCAGCAGCTTACAACTAGCGGGAGGGCTAGATACGCAGTATTTT

length: 14
V: TRBV18
size: many
J: TRBJ1-1
D: NA
CDR3: CASSPRPWGTGAFF
DNA: TGTGCCAGCTCACCTCGACCGTGGGGGACGGGAGCTTTCTTT

length: 12
V: TRBV6-1
size: many
J: TRBJ2-3
D: NA
CDR3: CASSEIGTTQYF
DNA: TGTGCCAGCAGTGAAATAGGGACAACGCAGTATTTT

length: 15
V: TRBV5-5
size: few
J: TRBJ2-3
D: NA
CDR3: CASSDEGVPTDTQYF
DNA: TGTGCCAGCAGCGACGAGGGGGTGCCCACAGATACGCAGTATTTT

length: 17
V: TRBV6-1
size: NA
J: TRBJ2-2
D: NA
CDR3: CASQPADEARNTGELFF
DNA: TGTGCCAGCCAACCCGCCGACGAGGCAAGAAACACCGGGGAGCTGTTTTTT

length: 19
V: TRBV18
size: many
J: TRBJ2-7
D: TRBD1
CDR3: CASSTSRVFRDRGSFEQYF
DNA: TGTGCCAGCTCAACATCCCGTGTGTTTCGGGACAGGGGATCGTTCGAGCAGTACTTC

length: 14
V: TRBV10-3
size: NA
J: TRBJ1-5
D: NA
CDR3: CAIGYSASNQPQHF
DNA: TGTGCCATAGGATACAGCGCCAGCAATCAGCCCCAGCATTTT

length: 16
V: TRBV6-2/TRBV6-3
size: many
J: TRBJ2-1
D: TRBD1
CDR3: CASSEQGPKSYNEQFF
DNA: TGTGCCAGCAGTGAACAGGGGCCCAAATCCTACAATGAGCAGTTCTTC

length: 18
V: TRBV6-2/TRBV6-3
size: many
J: TRBJ2-3
D: TRBD2
CDR3: CASRTQRLTRSGRDTQYF
DNA: TGTGCCAGCAGAACACAGAGATTAACAAGAAGCGGGAGAGATACGCAGTATTTT

length: 16
V: TRBV28
size: many
J: TRBJ2-1
D: NA
CDR3: CASGGRLESSYNEQFF
DNA: TGTGCCAGCGGGGGCCGGCTTGAGAGCTCCTACAATGAGCAGTTCTTC

length: 12
V: TRBV3-1
size: many
J: TRBJ2-1
D: TRBD2
CDR3: CASSQGGLAMFF
DNA: TGTGCCAGCAGCCAAGGAGGACTAGCCATGTTCTTC

length: 14
V: TRBV5-5
size: few
J: TRBJ1-4
D: NA
CDR3: CASNPWGGGKKLFF
DNA: TGTGCCAGCAACCCGTGGGGGGGGGGGAAAAAACTGTTTTTT

length: 14
V: TRBV30
size: many
J: TRBJ1-1
D: TRBD1
CDR3: CAWSVLQGTPEAFF
DNA: TGTGCCTGGAGTGTCTTACAGGGGACCCCTGAAGCTTTCTTT

length: 11
V: TRBV20-1
size: many
J: TRBJ1-2
D: NA
CDR3: CSALGQLGYTF
DNA: TGCAGTGCCCTGGGGCAGCTTGGCTACACCTTC

length: 16
V: TRBV10-3
size: few
J: TRBJ1-3
D: NA
CDR3: CAISESGRGSGNTIYF
DNA: TGTGCCATCAGTGAGTCTGGCAGGGGCTCTGGAAACACCATATATTTT

length: 15
V: TRBV7-6
size: many
J: TRBJ2-7
D: NA
CDR3: CASSHGGAGSYEQYF
DNA: TGTGCCAGCAGCCATGGAGGAGCGGGCTCCTACGAGCAGTACTTC

length: 15
V: TRBV7-9
size: many
J: TRBJ2-7
D: NA
CDR3: CASKPLTRVPYEQYF
DNA: TGTGCCAGCAAGCCCCTGACCCGGGTCCCCTACGAGCAGTACTTC

length: 12
V: TRBV7-9
size: few
J: TRBJ2-1
D: NA
CDR3: CASKDSDNEQFF
DNA: TGTGCCAGCAAGGACAGCGACAATGAGCAGTTCTTC

length: 13
V: TRBV5-1
size: few
J: TRBJ2-3
D: NA
CDR3: CASSHQATDTQYF
DNA: TGCGCCAGCAGTCACCAGGCCACAGATACGCAGTATTTT

length: 13
V: TRBV28
size: NA
J: TRBJ2-3
D: NA
CDR3: CASSLLRSDTQYF
DNA: TGTGCCAGCAGTCTACTACGGTCAGATACGCAGTATTTT

length: 14
V: TRBV6-9
size: NA
J: TRBJ1-1
D: NA
CDR3: CASSYRRLNTEAFF
DNA: TGTGCCAGCAGTTACCGTAGATTGAACACTGAAGCTTTCTTT

length: 13
V: TRBV29-1
size: many
J: TRBJ2-3
D: NA
CDR3: CSGQPGTQDTQYF
DNA: TGCAGCGGCCAGCCTGGCACGCAGGATACGCAGTATTTT

length: 15
V: TRBV6-1
size: few
J: TRBJ2-6
D: TRBD1
CDR3: CANGTGSLGANVLAF
DNA: TGTGCCAATGGGACAGGGTCTTTGGGGGCCAACGTCCTGGCTTTC

length: 17
V: TRBV4-1
size: NA
J: TRBJ2-5
D: TRBD2
CDR3: CASSLAGSGDIYNEPFF
DNA: TGCGCCAGCAGCCTCGCGGGTAGCGGGGATATCTACAATGAGCCGTTCTTC

length: 16
V: TRBV29-1
size: NA
J: TRBJ2-4
D: NA
CDR3: CSVEGQDRLAKNIQYF
DNA: TGCAGCGTTGAAGGGCAGGACAGACTAGCCAAAAACATTCAGTACTTC

length: 16
V: TRBV11-2
size: many
J: TRBJ2-7
D: TRBD1
CDR3: CASSLDHGTEVYEQYF
DNA: TGTGCCAGCAGCTTAGATCACGGGACAGAGGTCTACGAGCAGTACTTC

length: 12
V: TRBV2
size: many
J: TRBJ1-5
D: NA
CDR3: CASSDRNQPQHF
DNA: TGTGCCAGCAGTGATCGGAATCAGCCCCAGCATTTT

length: 14
V: TRBV29-1
size: NA
J: TRBJ1-2
D: TRBD1
CDR3: CSVAGTAEFYGYTF
DNA: TGCAGCGTTGCCGGGACAGCGGAATTCTATGGCTACACCTTC

length: 14
V: TRBV24-1
size: many
J: TRBJ1-2
D: TRBD1
CDR3: CATSDSGQGLGYTF
DNA: TGTGCCACCAGTGATTCAGGACAGGGACTTGGCTACACCTTC

length: 16
V: TRBV7-2
size: few
J: TRBJ2-1
D: TRBD2
CDR3: CASSLVPSGRISEQFF
DNA: TGTGCCAGCAGCTTAGTTCCTAGCGGGAGAATCAGTGAGCAGTTCTTC

length: 16
V: TRBV6-2/TRBV6-3
size: NA
J: TRBJ2-3
D: NA
CDR3: CASSEYRATSTDTQYF
DNA: TGTGCCAGCAGTGAGTACAGGGCCACTAGCACAGATACGCAGTATTTT

length: 14
V: TRBV7-2
size: many
J: TRBJ2-1
D: TRBD2
CDR3: CASRRAGDYNEQFF
DNA: TGTGCCAGCAGGCGAGCGGGGGATTACAATGAGCAGTTCTTC

length: 16
V: TRBV7-3
size: many
J: TRBJ2-1
D: NA
CDR3: CASSSAGTVMYNEQFF
DNA: TGTGCCAGCAGCTCAGCCGGGACGGTAATGTACAATGAGCAGTTCTTC

length: 14
V: TRBV10-3
size: many
J: TRBJ1-1
D: TRBD1
CDR3: CAISGDRGPAEAFF
DNA: TGTGCCATCAGTGGCGACAGGGGGCCCGCTGAAGCTTTCTTT

length: 13
V: TRBV20-1
size: many
J: TRBJ2-7
D: NA
CDR3: CSARVQVQYEQYF
DNA: TGCAGTGCTAGGGTACAGGTGCAGTACGAGCAGTACTTC

length: 14
V: TRBV6-5
size: many
J: TRBJ2-7
D: TRBD2
CDR3: CASSYGREGYEQYF
DNA: TGTGCCAGCAGTTACGGTCGGGAGGGCTACGAGCAGTACTTC

length: 16
V: TRBV6-1
size: many
J: TRBJ2-6
D: NA
CDR3: CASNRDTDSGANVLTF
DNA: TGTGCCAGCAATCGGGACACCGACTCTGGGGCCAACGTCCTGACTTTC

length: 17
V: TRBV28
size: few
J: TRBJ2-6
D: NA
CDR3: CASSLWGLGTGANVLTF
DNA: TGTGCCAGCAGTTTATGGGGATTGGGGACTGGGGCCAACGTCCTGACTTTC

length: 15
V: TRBV6-5
size: NA
J: TRBJ2-7
D: NA
CDR3: CASSYPGGSSYEQYF
DNA: TGTGCCAGCAGTTATCCCGGGGGCAGCTCCTACGAGCAGTACTTC

length: 13
V: TRBV18
size: many
J: TRBJ1-5
D: NA
CDR3: CASSPGSNQPQHF
DNA: TGTGCCAGCTCACCGGGCAGCAATCAGCCCCAGCATTTT

length: 18
V: TRBV18
size: NA
J: TRBJ2-5
D: TRBD2
CDR3: CASSPRASGTSPPETQYF
DNA: TGTGCCAGCTCACCAAGGGCTAGCGGCACCTCCCCCCCAGAGACCCAGTACTTC

length: 16
V: TRBV6-1
size: NA
J: TRBJ2-7
D: TRBD2
CDR3: CASKEEGLAGSYEQYF
DNA: TGTGCCAGCAAGGAGGAGGGACTAGCGGGAAGCTACGAGCAGTACTTC